This T cell receptor (beta chain) was retrieved from a study of shared clonotypes between healthy human individuals. Sequencing was performed with immunoSEQ multiplex PCR; in TCRdb, only in-frame clones are kept and a portion is missing. The sample lists around 2,000,000 clones, 95% occurring once. The CDR3 has 16 amino acids. The J segment lost 2 bases and the V segment lost 2 bases, leaving 5 bases of the junction unmatched. CDR1 and CDR2 (germline): SGHTA, FQGNSA. The sequence was obtained from a man aged 18 to 29 in good health. The rearrangement links TRBV7-2 to TRBJ2-7; 11 bases align to TRBD2. Sequenced input: naive CD4+ T cells sorted from blood. Specified subset: CD45RA+ positively selected. CDR3 in amino acids: CASSLMQGLAAYEQYF. CDR3 nucleotide sequence: TGTGCCAGCAGCTTAATGCAGGGACTAGCGGCCTACGAGCAGTACTTC.